This T cell receptor beta chain emerged from a study of PD-L1 blockade in urothelial cancer. Study-level information: At 6 weeks and at 3 weeks (second dose) after treatment start, blood was analyzed.

The method was immunoSEQ multiplex PCR; TCRdb's version includes in-frame clones alone and lacks a portion of them. The profile shows tens of thousands of clones, roughly 84% of them singletons. Time point noted: pretreatment peripheral blood. The ends lost 6 bases at V and 4 bases at J; junction bases unmatched: 4. The CDR3 is 14 residues long. Germline loops: CDR1 LGHNA, CDR2 YNFKEQ. This receptor was identified in a woman between 65 and 79 years old with urothelial cancer. The chain carries TRBV4-2 and TRBJ1-2; 11 bases are shared with TRBD1. The material was PBMCs, obtained around atezolizumab (anti-PD-L1) treatment. CDR3 bases: TGTGCCAGCAGACCCGGGACAGGGGGCTATGGCTACACCTTC. Its translation is CASRPGTGGYGYTF.